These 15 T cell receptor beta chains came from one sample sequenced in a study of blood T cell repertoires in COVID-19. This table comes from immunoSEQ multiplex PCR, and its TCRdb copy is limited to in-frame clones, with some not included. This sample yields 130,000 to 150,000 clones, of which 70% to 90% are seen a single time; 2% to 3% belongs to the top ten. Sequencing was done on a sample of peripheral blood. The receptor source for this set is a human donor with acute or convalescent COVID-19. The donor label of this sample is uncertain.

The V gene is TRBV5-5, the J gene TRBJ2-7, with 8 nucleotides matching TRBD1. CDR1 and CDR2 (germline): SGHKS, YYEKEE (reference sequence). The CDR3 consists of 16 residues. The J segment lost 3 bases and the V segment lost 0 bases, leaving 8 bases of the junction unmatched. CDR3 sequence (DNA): TGTGCCAGCAGCTTGGCGGGACAGGAGTTCGACTACGAGCAGTACGTC. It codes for CASSLAGQEFDYEQYV.

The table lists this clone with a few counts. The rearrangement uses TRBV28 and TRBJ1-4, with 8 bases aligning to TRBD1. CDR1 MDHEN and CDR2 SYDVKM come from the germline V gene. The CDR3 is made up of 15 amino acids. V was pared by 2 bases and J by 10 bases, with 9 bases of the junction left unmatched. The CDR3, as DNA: TGTGCCAGCAGTTTAGGACAGGGTTCTTGGGGAAAACTGTTTTTT. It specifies CASSLGQGSWGKLFF. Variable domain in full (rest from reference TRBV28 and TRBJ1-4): DVKVTQSSRYLVKRTGEKVFLECVQDMDHENMFWYRQDPGLGLRLIYFSYDVKMKEKGDIPEGYSVSREKKERFSLILESASTNQTSMYLCASSLGQGSWGKLFFGSGTQLSVL.

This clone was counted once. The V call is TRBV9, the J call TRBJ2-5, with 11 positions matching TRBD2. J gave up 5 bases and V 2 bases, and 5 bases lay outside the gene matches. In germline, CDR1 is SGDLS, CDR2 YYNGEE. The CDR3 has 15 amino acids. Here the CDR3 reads CASSVGTSGTETQYF. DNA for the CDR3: TGTGCCAGCAGCGTTGGGACTAGCGGCACGGAGACCCAGTACTTC.

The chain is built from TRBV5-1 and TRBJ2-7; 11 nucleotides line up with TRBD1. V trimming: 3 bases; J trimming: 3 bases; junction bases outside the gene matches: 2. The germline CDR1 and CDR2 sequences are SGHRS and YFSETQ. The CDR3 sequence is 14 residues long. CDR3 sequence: CASSYGTGGYEQYF. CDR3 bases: TGCGCCAGCAGCTACGGGACAGGGGGCTACGAGCAGTACTTC.

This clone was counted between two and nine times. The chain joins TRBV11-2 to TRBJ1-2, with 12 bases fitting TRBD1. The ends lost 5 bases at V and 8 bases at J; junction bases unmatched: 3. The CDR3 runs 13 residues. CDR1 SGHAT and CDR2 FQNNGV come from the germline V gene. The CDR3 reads CASSAGTGGGYTF. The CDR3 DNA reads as TGTGCCAGCAGCGCGGGGACAGGGGGCGGCTACACCTTC.

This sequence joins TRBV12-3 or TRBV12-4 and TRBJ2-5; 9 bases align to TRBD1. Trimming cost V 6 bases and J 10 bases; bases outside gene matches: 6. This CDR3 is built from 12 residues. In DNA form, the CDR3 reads TGTGCCAGCAGGAGGGACAGGGAGGACCAGTACTTC. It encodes CASRRDREDQYF.

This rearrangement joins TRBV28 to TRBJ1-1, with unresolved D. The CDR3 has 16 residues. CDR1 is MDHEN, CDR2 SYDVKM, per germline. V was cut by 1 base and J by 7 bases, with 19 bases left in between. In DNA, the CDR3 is TGTGCCAGCAGTTTATTTGCGGGCGTGGGAAACGTTGAAGCTTTCTTT. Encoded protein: CASSLFAGVGNVEAFF.

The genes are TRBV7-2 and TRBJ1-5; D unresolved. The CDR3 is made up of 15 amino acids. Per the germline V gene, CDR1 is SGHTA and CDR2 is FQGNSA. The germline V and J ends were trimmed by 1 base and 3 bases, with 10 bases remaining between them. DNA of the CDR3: TGTGCCAGCAGCTTAGACCCAGGCCCCAATCAGCCCCAGCATTTT. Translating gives CASSLDPGPNQPQHF.

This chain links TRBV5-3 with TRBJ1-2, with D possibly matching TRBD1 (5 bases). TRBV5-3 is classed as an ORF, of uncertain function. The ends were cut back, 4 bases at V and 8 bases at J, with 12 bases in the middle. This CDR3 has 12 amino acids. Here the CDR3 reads CARSPGPEGYTF. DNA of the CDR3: TGTGCCAGAAGCCCAGGGCCGGAAGGCTACACCTTC.

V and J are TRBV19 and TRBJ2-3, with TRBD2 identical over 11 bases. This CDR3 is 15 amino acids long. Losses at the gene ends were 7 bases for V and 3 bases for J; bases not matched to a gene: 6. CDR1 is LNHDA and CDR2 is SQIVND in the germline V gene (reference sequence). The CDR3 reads CASNLAGGGTDTQYF. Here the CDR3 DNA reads TGTGCCAGTAATCTAGCGGGGGGAGGTACAGATACGCAGTATTTT.

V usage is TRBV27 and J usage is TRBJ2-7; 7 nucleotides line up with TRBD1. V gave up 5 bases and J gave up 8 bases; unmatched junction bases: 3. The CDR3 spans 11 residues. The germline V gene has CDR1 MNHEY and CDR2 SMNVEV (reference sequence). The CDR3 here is CASSAQGKQYF. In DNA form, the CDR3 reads TGTGCCAGCAGTGCACAGGGGAAGCAGTACTTC.

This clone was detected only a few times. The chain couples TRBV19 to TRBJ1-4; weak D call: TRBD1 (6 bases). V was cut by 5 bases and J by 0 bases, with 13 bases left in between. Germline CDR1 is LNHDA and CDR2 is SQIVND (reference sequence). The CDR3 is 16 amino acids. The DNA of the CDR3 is TGTGCCAGTAGTCGGACAGCCTTCACAACTAATGAAAAACTGTTTTTT. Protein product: CASSRTAFTTNEKLFF.

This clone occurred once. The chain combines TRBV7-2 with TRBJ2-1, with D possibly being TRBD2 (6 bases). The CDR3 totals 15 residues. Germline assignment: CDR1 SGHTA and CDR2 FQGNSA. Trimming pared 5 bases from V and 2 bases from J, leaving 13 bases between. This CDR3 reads CASSLNGGTYNEQFF. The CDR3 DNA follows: TGTGCCAGCAGCCTAAACGGGGGAACCTACAATGAGCAGTTCTTC.

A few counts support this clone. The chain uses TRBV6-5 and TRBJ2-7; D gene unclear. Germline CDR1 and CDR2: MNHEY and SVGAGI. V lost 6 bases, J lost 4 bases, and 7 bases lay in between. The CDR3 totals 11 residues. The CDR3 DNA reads TGTGCCAGCAGATACCAGTACGAGCAGTACGTC. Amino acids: CASRYQYEQYV.

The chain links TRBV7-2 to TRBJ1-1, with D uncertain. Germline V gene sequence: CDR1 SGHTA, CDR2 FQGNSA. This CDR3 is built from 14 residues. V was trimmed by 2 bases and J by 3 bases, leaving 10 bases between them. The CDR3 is CASSLRGIDTEAFF. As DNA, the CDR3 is TGTGCCAGCAGCTTACGAGGGATCGACACTGAAGCTTTCTTT.